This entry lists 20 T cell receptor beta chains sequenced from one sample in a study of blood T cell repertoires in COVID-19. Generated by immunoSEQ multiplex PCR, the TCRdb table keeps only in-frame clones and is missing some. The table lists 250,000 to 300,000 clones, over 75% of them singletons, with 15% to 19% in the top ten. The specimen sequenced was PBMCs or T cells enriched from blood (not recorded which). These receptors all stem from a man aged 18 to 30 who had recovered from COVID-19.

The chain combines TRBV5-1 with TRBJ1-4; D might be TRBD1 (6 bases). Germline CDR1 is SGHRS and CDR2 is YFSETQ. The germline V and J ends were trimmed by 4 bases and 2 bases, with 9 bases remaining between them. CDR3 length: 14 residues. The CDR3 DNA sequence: TGCGCCAGCAGCCTCGACAGGACTAATGAAAAACTGTTTTTT. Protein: CASSLDRTNEKLFF.

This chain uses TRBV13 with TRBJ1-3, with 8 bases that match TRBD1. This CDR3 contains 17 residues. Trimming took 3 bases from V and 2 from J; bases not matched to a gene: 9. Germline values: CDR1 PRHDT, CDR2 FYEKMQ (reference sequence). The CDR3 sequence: CASSLNQGAIAGNTIYF. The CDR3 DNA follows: TGTGCCAGCAGCTTGAATCAGGGGGCAATAGCTGGAAACACCATATATTTT.

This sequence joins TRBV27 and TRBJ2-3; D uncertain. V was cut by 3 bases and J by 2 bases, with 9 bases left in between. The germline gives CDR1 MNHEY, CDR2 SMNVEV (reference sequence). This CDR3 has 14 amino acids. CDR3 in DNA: TGTGCCAGCAGTTTGGAGCAGTTCACAGATACGCAGTATTTT. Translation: CASSLEQFTDTQYF.

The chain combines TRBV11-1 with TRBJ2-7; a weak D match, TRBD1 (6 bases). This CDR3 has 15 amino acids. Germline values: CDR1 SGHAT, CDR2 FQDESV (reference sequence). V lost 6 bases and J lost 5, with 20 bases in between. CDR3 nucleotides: TGTGCCAGCAGTCTTCTACGCGGACAGCCCCACGAGCAGTACTTC. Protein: CASSLLRGQPHEQYF.

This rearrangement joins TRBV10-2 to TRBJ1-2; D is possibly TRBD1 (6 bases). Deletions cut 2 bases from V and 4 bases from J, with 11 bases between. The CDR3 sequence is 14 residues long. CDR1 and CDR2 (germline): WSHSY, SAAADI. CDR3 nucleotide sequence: TGCGCCAGCAGTGAGGGACAGTTGATCTATGGCTACACCTTC. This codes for CASSEGQLIYGYTF.

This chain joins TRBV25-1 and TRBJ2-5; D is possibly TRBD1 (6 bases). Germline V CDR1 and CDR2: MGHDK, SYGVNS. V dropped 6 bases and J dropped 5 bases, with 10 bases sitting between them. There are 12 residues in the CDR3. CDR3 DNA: TGTGCCAGCAGACAGGGTTGGGAGACCCAGTACTTC. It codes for CASRQGWETQYF.

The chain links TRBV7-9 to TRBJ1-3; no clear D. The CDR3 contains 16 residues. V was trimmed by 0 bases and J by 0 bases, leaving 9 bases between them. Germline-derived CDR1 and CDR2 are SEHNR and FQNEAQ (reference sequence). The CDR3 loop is CASSLAGILSGNTIYF. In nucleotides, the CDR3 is TGTGCCAGCAGCTTAGCCGGGATACTCTCTGGAAACACCATATATTTT.

The CDR3 spells CSVLVRETQYF. The CDR3, as DNA: TGCAGTGTTTTAGTGCGAGAGACCCAGTACTTC. V gene TRBV20-1 combines with J gene TRBJ2-5; D remains ambiguous. Trimming shortened V by 7 bases and J by 4 bases, and 10 bases separated the two germline ends. From germline, CDR1 is DFQATT and CDR2 SNEGSKA (reference sequence). The CDR3 has 11 amino acids.

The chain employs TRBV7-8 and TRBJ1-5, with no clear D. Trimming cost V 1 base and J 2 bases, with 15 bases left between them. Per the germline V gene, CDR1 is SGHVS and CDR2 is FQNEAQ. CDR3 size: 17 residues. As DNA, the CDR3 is TGTGCCAGCAGCTTAGTTTGGTCGGGAGGAGGCAATCAGCCCCAGCATTTT. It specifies CASSLVWSGGGNQPQHF.

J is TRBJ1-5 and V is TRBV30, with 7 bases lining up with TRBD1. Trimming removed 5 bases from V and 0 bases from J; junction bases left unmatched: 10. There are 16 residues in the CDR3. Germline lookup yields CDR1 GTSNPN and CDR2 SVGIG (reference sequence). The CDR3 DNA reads TGTGCCTGGGCTACAGGGGACCTTTATAGCAATCAGCCCCAGCATTTT. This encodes CAWATGDLYSNQPQHF.

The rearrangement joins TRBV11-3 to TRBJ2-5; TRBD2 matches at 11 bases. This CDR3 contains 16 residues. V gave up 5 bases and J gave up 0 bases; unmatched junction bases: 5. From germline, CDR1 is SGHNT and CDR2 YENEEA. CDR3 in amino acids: CASSPRLAGNQETQYF. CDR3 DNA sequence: TGTGCCAGCAGCCCACGACTAGCGGGGAACCAAGAGACCCAGTACTTC.

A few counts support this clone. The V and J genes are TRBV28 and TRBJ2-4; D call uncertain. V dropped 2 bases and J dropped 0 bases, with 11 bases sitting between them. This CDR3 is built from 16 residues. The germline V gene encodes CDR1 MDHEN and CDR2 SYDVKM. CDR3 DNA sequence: TGTGCCAGCAGTTTAGGGCAGTCACTAGCCAAAAACATTCAGTACTTC. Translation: CASSLGQSLAKNIQYF. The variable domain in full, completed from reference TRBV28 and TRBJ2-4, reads DVKVTQSSRYLVKRTGEKVFLECVQDMDHENMFWYRQDPGLGLRLIYFSYDVKMKEKGDIPEGYSVSREKKERFSLILESASTNQTSMYLCASSLGQSLAKNIQYFGAGTRLSVL.

CDR3 protein: CAWSVWDFQTYEQYF. For the CDR3, the DNA is TGTGCCTGGAGTGTCTGGGACTTCCAAACCTACGAGCAGTACTTC. V is TRBV30 and J is TRBJ2-7; D is perhaps TRBD2 (6 bases). The V gene's germline CDR1 is GTSNPN and CDR2 SVGIG (reference sequence). The V gene lost 0 bases and the J gene lost 2 bases, with 14 bases spanning the gap. The CDR3 extends over 15 amino acids.

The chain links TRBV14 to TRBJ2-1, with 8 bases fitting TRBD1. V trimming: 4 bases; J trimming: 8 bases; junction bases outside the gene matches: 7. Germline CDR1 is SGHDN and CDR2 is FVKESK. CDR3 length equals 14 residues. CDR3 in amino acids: CASSPGQGRDEQFF. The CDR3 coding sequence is TGTGCCAGCAGCCCAGGACAGGGTCGTGATGAGCAGTTCTTC.

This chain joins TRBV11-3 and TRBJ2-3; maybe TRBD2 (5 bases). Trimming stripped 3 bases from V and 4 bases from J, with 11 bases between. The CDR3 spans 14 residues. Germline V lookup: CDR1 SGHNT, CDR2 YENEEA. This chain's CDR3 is CASSLSHGADTQYF. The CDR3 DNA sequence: TGTGCCAGCAGCTTGAGTCACGGGGCAGATACGCAGTATTTT.

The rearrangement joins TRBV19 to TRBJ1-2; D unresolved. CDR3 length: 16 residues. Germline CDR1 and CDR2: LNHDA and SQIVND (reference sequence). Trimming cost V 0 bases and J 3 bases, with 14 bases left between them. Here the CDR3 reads CASSIDEEVPDYGYTF. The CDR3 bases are TGTGCCAGTAGTATAGATGAAGAGGTACCCGACTATGGCTACACCTTC.

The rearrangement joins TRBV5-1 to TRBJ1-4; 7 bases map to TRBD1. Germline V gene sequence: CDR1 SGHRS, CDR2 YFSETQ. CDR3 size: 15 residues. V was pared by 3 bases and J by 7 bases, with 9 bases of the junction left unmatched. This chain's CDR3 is CASSSTTGRGEKLFF. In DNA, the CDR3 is TGCGCCAGCAGCTCGACGACAGGGCGTGGTGAAAAACTGTTTTTT.

CDR3: CASSQGDFGYGYTF. CDR3 bases: TGTGCCAGCAGCCAAGGGGACTTTGGGTATGGCTACACCTTC. The chain employs TRBV14 and TRBJ1-2; weak D call: TRBD1 (5 bases). The CDR3 runs to 14 residues. Germline-derived CDR1 and CDR2 are SGHDN and FVKESK. Trimming left V 1 base short and J 5 bases short, with 11 bases between. The complete variable domain, with remaining parts taken from reference TRBV14 and TRBJ1-2, reads EAGVTQFPSHSVIEKGQTVTLRCDPISGHDNLYWYRRVMGKEIKFLLHFVKESKQDESGMPNNRFLAERTGGTYSTLKVQPAELEDSGVYFCASSQGDFGYGYTFGSGTRLTVV.

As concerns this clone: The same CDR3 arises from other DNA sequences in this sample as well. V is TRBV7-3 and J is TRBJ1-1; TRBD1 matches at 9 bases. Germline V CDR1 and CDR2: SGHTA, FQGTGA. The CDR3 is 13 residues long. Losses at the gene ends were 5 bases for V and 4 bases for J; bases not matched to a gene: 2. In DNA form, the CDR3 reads TGTGCCAGCAGCCTGACAGGGGGCACTGAAGCTTTCTTT. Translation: CASSLTGGTEAFF.

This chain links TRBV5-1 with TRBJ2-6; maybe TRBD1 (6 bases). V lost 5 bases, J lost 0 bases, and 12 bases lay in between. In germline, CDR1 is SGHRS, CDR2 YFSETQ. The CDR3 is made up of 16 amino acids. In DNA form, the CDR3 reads TGCGCCAGCAGACCGGGACAAAACTCTGGGGCCAACGTCCTGACTTTC. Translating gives CASRPGQNSGANVLTF.